This entry lists 32 T cell receptor beta chains sequenced from one sample in a study of blood T cell repertoires in COVID-19. Clones were read by immunoSEQ multiplex PCR, and TCRdb kept only the in-frame ones, dropping some. This table holds under 40,000 clones, over 65% found once. The sequenced material came from peripheral blood. These receptors originate from a middle-aged man with active or convalescent COVID-19.

This sequence joins TRBV28 and TRBJ1-2; 11 bases agree with TRBD1. Unmatched junction bases numbered 5, after V lost 6 bases and J lost 5 bases. The CDR3 runs 14 residues. Germline V gene lookup returns CDR1 MDHEN and CDR2 SYDVKM. The CDR3 reads CASRGTGGTYGYTF. The CDR3 region has the DNA TGTGCCAGCAGGGGGACAGGGGGGACATATGGCTACACCTTC.

V usage is TRBV27 and J usage is TRBJ1-5, with TRBD1 as a possible D gene (6 bases). V was clipped by 5 bases and J by 7 bases, with 12 bases between them. The length of the CDR3 is 13 residues. Per the germline V gene, CDR1 is MNHEY and CDR2 is SMNVEV (reference sequence). The CDR3 DNA follows: TGTGCCAGCAGTCAGGGGCGTCTACAGCCCCAGCATTTT. Protein product: CASSQGRLQPQHF.

The V and J genes are TRBV27 and TRBJ2-2, with 11 bases matching TRBD2. The CDR3 is 16 amino acids. Germline lookup yields CDR1 MNHEY and CDR2 SMNVEV (reference sequence). The V gene end was trimmed by 4 bases and the J gene end by 5 bases; junction bases not matched to a gene: 6. CDR3 amino acids: CASSSSGGSLTGELFF. CDR3 nucleotides: TGTGCCAGCAGTTCTAGCGGGGGGTCACTGACCGGGGAGCTGTTTTTT.

With regard to this clone: The junction departs from the called germline gene at one end, perhaps through a read error. J is TRBJ2-7 and V is TRBV18, with D tentatively TRBD1 (6 bases). There are 15 residues in the CDR3. Germline CDR1 reads KGHSH; CDR2 reads LQKENI. The CDR3 nucleotides are TGTGCCAGCTCACCATCTAAGACAGGCTCCCACGAGCAGTACTTC. This codes for CASSPSKTGSHEQYF.

This clone appeared a few times. This chain uses TRBV18 with TRBJ1-1; the match to TRBD1 covers 8 bases. The length of the CDR3 is 16 residues. Trimming at V came to 8 bases and at J to 0 bases, leaving 11 bases not matched to a gene. In germline, CDR1 is KGHSH, CDR2 LQKENI. CDR3 nucleotide sequence: TGTGCCAGCAAGATCGGGACAGGCAACATGAACACTGAAGCTTTCTTT. This translates into CASKIGTGNMNTEAFF.

The V call is TRBV21-1, the J call TRBJ2-2; the D segment call TRBD2 is taken from the table without a DNA check. TRBV21-1 is described as a pseudogene. CDR3 size: 17 residues. Written as DNA, the CDR3 is TGTGCCAGCAGCAAAGGGAGGAGGACCGACGACACCGGGGAGCTGTTTTTT. Its translation is CASSKGRRTDDTGELFF.

The J gene is TRBJ1-5, the V gene TRBV28; no clear D gene. CDR1 is MDHEN and CDR2 is SYDVKM in the germline V gene. Trimming took 7 bases from V and 2 from J, leaving 15 bases between them. The CDR3 loop spans 15 amino acids. CDR3 sequence: CASTAARGGNQPQHF. The CDR3 nucleotides are TGTGCCAGCACCGCGGCCCGGGGAGGCAATCAGCCCCAGCATTTT.

The J gene is TRBJ2-5, the V gene TRBV30; maybe TRBD1 (5 bases). This CDR3 spans 17 amino acids. CDR1 is GTSNPN and CDR2 is SVGIG in the germline V gene (reference sequence). Trimming removed 1 base at V and 2 bases at J, with 20 bases between. CDR3: CAWSDPAGRNLQETQYF. In nucleotides, the CDR3 is TGTGCCTGGAGTGACCCCGCAGGGCGGAACTTACAAGAGACCCAGTACTTC.

J is TRBJ2-2 and V is TRBV28; a weak D match, TRBD1 (5 bases). V dropped 10 bases and J dropped 4 bases, with 13 bases sitting between them. Germline CDR1 is MDHEN and CDR2 is SYDVKM. The CDR3 is 13 amino acids. CDR3 sequence: CAIGAGSTGELFF. CDR3 nucleotide sequence: TGTGCCATAGGGGCAGGCTCCACCGGGGAGCTGTTTTTT.

J is TRBJ1-2 and V is TRBV7-2; D gene unclear. The V end was cut by 5 bases, the J end by 8 bases, with 18 bases between. This CDR3 region has 14 residues. From germline, CDR1 is SGHTA and CDR2 FQGNSA. CDR3 residues: CASSLGLPVFGYTF. CDR3 in DNA: TGTGCCAGCAGCCTTGGACTCCCGGTGTTCGGCTACACCTTC.

The chain recombines TRBV28 with TRBJ2-3; 7 bases are a match to TRBD2. CDR3 length equals 15 residues. Germline V gene sequence: CDR1 MDHEN, CDR2 SYDVKM. Trimming took 6 bases from V and 2 from J; bases not matched to a gene: 8. CDR3 sequence reads: CASRGTGTNTDTQYF. In DNA, the CDR3 is TGTGCCAGCAGGGGGACCGGGACTAACACAGATACGCAGTATTTT.

This clone was counted once. The chain combines TRBV6-6 with TRBJ2-7; 10 bases match TRBD2. CDR1 and CDR2 (germline): MNHNY, SVGAGI (reference sequence). The CDR3 has 15 amino acids. J gave up 0 bases and V 6 bases, and 5 bases lay outside the gene matches. The CDR3 sequence is CASSPIAGGSYEQYF. CDR3 nucleotide sequence: TGTGCCAGCAGCCCCATAGCGGGGGGCTCCTACGAGCAGTACTTC.

This clone was seen once. V usage is TRBV19 and J usage is TRBJ2-7; 9 bases are shared with TRBD1. Germline CDR1 is LNHDA and CDR2 is SQIVND (reference sequence). V dropped 4 bases and J dropped 7; count of bases not matched to a gene: 8. CDR3 length equals 14 residues. CDR3 residues: CASSSTGQGYEQYF. CDR3 sequence (DNA): TGTGCCAGTAGTAGTACGGGACAGGGCTATGAGCAGTACTTC.

The chain combines TRBV3-1 (or the pseudogene TRBV3-2) with TRBJ1-1, with a tentative D call TRBD1 (5 bases). Germline V gene data show CDR1 as LGHDT and CDR2 as YNNKEL (reference sequence). The CDR3 extends over 14 amino acids. V lost 0 bases and J lost 5, with 10 bases in between. Here the CDR3 DNA reads TGTGCCAGCAGCCAAGATCCAGGGAGGACTGAAGCTTTCTTT. Translated, it gives CASSQDPGRTEAFF.

This chain connects TRBV5-1 to TRBJ1-1; D might be TRBD1 (5 bases). This CDR3 spans 18 amino acids. The V and J ends lost 0 bases and 4 bases respectively, with 22 bases between them. The germline CDR1 and CDR2 sequences are SGHRS and YFSETQ. This CDR3 is CASSLASPTGSRGTEAFF. CDR3 DNA: TGCGCCAGCAGCTTGGCCTCTCCCACAGGTAGTAGGGGCACTGAAGCTTTCTTT.

The chain is built from TRBV11-3 and TRBJ2-3; possibly TRBD1 for D (5 bases). The CDR3 has 15 amino acids. V lost 5 bases, J lost 2 bases, and 14 bases lay in between. Germline assignment: CDR1 SGHNT and CDR2 YENEEA. CDR3 in DNA: TGTGCCAGCAGCCCCGGGTCAGGGATCACAGATACGCAGTATTTT. Translation: CASSPGSGITDTQYF.

This clone was detected only once. V and J are TRBV29-1 and TRBJ2-5; possible D gene TRBD1, 5 bases. Germline V gene sequence: CDR1 SQVTM, CDR2 ANQGSEA. V was clipped by 5 bases and J by 2 bases, with 9 bases between them. This CDR3 spans 12 amino acids. CDR3: CSVRGGQETQYF. The DNA of the CDR3 is TGCAGCGTTAGGGGCGGACAAGAGACCCAGTACTTC.

CDR3 loop: CASSQDSSNEKLFF. The DNA for the CDR3 is TGCGCCAGCAGCCAAGACAGTTCTAATGAAAAACTGTTTTTT. V and J are TRBV4-1 and TRBJ1-4; D remains unclear. The CDR3 contains 14 residues. Trimming took off 0 bases at V and 3 bases at J, with 5 bases between the two ends. Germline V gives CDR1 MGHRA, CDR2 YSYEKL.

This rearrangement joins TRBV30 to TRBJ1-1; D remains ambiguous. V lost 0 bases and J lost 1, with 6 bases in between. CDR3 size: 13 residues. In germline, CDR1 is GTSNPN, CDR2 SVGIG (reference sequence). CDR3 sequence: CAWSVFRNTEAFF. DNA of the CDR3: TGTGCCTGGAGTGTGTTTAGGAACACTGAAGCTTTCTTT. Looking up the rest from reference TRBV30 and TRBJ1-1 gives the full variable domain: SQTIHQWPATLVQPVGSPLSLECTVEGTSNPNLYWYRQAAGRGLQLLFYSVGIGQISSEVPQNLSASRPQDRQFILSSKKLLLSDSGFYLCAWSVFRNTEAFFGQGTRLTVV.

The chain joins TRBV9 to TRBJ1-4; D may be TRBD1 (6 bases). CDR1 is SGDLS, CDR2 YYNGEE, per germline. The CDR3 totals 15 residues. V gave up 0 bases and J gave up 6 bases, with 12 bases separating them. In nucleotides, the CDR3 is TGTGCCAGCAGCGTAGGTCTGGGGGCCGATGAAAAACTGTTTTTT. This encodes CASSVGLGADEKLFF.

The chain is built from TRBV19 and TRBJ1-2; tentative D call: TRBD1 (6 bases). The V gene's germline CDR1 is LNHDA and CDR2 SQIVND (reference sequence). This CDR3 has 15 residues. V was pared by 7 bases and J by 4 bases, with 19 bases between. CDR3 protein: CASTPQGQGSYGYTF. CDR3 bases: TGTGCCAGTACCCCCCAGGGGCAGGGGAGCTATGGCTACACCTTC.

The V call is TRBV12-3 or TRBV12-4, the J call TRBJ2-5, with a possible D match to TRBD2 (6 bases). This CDR3 has 13 residues. V gave up 6 bases and J gave up 4 bases, with 12 bases separating them. CDR3 protein: CASRGTGVETQYF. Written as DNA, the CDR3 is TGTGCCAGCAGAGGGACGGGGGTAGAGACCCAGTACTTC.

This clone occurred once. The rearrangement joins TRBV18 to TRBJ1-3; 7 bases fit TRBD1. The CDR3 loop spans 18 amino acids. V trimming: 4 bases; J trimming: 1 base; junction bases outside the gene matches: 13. Germline lookup yields CDR1 KGHSH and CDR2 LQKENI. DNA for the CDR3: TGTGCCAGCTCACAAGCGCCGGGACAGAGCCTTTCTGGAAACACCATATATTTT. Encoded protein: CASSQAPGQSLSGNTIYF.

This CDR3 is CASSPQATGELFF. CDR3 DNA: TGTGCCAGCAGCCCACAGGCAACCGGGGAGCTGTTTTTT. V is TRBV3-1 (or the pseudogene TRBV3-2) and J is TRBJ2-2; TRBD1 is a possible D gene (5 bases). V dropped 4 bases and J dropped 5 bases, with 8 bases sitting between them. CDR1 is LGHDT, CDR2 YNNKEL, per germline (reference sequence). This CDR3 is 13 amino acids long.

The V gene is TRBV11-3, the J gene TRBJ2-3; TRBD2 agrees at 10 bases. The CDR3 is 18 amino acids. Germline V gene sequence: CDR1 SGHNT, CDR2 YENEEA. The V gene end was trimmed by 3 bases and the J gene end by 2 bases; junction bases not matched to a gene: 11. The CDR3 sequence is CASSFNPQGLADTDTQYF. CDR3 nucleotides: TGTGCCAGCAGCTTTAACCCTCAAGGACTAGCGGACACAGATACGCAGTATTTT.

The rearrangement joins TRBV6-5 to TRBJ1-1; 8 bases line up with TRBD1. The CDR3 is 15 residues long. Germline trimming cut 6 bases from V and 4 bases from J; bases unmatched to any gene: 10. CDR1 is MNHEY, CDR2 SVGAGI, per germline. The CDR3: CASRLRQGLSTEAFF. In DNA, the CDR3 is TGTGCCAGCAGGCTGAGACAGGGGTTGAGCACTGAAGCTTTCTTT.

Here the CDR3 reads CSASPGQETQYF. CDR3 bases: TGCAGTGCTAGTCCAGGCCAAGAGACCCAGTACTTC. This chain joins TRBV20-1 and TRBJ2-5; D is ambiguous. CDR1 is DFQATT, CDR2 SNEGSKA, per germline (reference sequence). This CDR3 region has 12 residues. V lost 3 bases to trimming and J lost 1 base, with 6 bases between them.

The chain uses TRBV5-1 and TRBJ1-5, with 9 bases fitting TRBD1. J was trimmed by 4 bases and V by 4 bases; bases with no gene match: 9. This CDR3 has 16 amino acids. Germline V lookup: CDR1 SGHRS, CDR2 YFSETQ. CDR3 loop: CASSLRDRALNQPQHF. Here the CDR3 DNA reads TGCGCCAGCAGCCTCCGGGACAGGGCCCTGAATCAGCCCCAGCATTTT.

The CDR3 DNA reads TGTGCCAGCAGCCCATTCTCTGGAAACACCATATATTTT. Residues: CASSPFSGNTIYF. The chain is built from TRBV3-1 (or the pseudogene TRBV3-2) and TRBJ1-3; D not resolved. The CDR3 has 13 amino acids. Germline CDR1 reads LGHDT; CDR2 reads YNNKEL (reference sequence). V was trimmed by 4 bases and J by 0 bases, leaving 4 bases between them.

The chain couples TRBV5-6 to TRBJ1-5; 7 nucleotides line up with TRBD1. Germline V gene data show CDR1 as SGHDT and CDR2 as YYEEEE. Trimming took 4 bases from V and 2 from J; bases not matched to a gene: 12. CDR3 length equals 17 residues. The CDR3 nucleotides read TGTGCCAGCAGCAAAATCACAGGGGAGCGGGGCAATCAGCCCCAGCATTTT. Its translation is CASSKITGERGNQPQHF.

The chain couples TRBV6-1 to TRBJ2-7; 8 bases map to TRBD1. The CDR3 has 14 residues. The V gene's germline CDR1 is MNHNS and CDR2 SASEGT. Germline trimming cut 2 bases from V and 2 bases from J; bases unmatched to any gene: 2. CDR3 in DNA: TGTGCCAGCAGTGAATCCAGGGGGCCCTACGAGCAGTACTTC. Amino acids: CASSESRGPYEQYF.

The CDR3 DNA is TGTGCCAGCTCGCCTTTGAGCCGGAACACTGAAGCTTTCTTT. It encodes CASSPLSRNTEAFF. The chain uses TRBV18 and TRBJ1-1; D gene unclear. Germline V gene sequence: CDR1 KGHSH, CDR2 LQKENI. Trimming stripped 6 bases from V and 1 base from J, with 12 bases between. The CDR3 is 14 amino acids.